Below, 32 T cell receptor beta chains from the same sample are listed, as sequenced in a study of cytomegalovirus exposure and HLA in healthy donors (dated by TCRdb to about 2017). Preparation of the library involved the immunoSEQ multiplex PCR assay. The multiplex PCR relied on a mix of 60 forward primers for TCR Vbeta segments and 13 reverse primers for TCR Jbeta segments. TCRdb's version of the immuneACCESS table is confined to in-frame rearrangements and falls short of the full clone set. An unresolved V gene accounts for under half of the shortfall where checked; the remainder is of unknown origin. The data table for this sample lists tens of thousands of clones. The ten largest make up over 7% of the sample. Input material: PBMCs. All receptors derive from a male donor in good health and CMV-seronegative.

CDR3 sequence reads: CASTSARDEQYF. CDR3 nucleotide sequence: TGTGCCAGCACCTCGGCCAGGGACGAGCAGTACTTC. This chain links TRBV7-9 with TRBJ2-7; tentatively, D is TRBD1 (5 bases). Germline assignment: CDR1 SEHNR and CDR2 FQNEAQ (reference sequence). This CDR3 has 12 residues. V lost 7 bases to trimming and J lost 5 bases, with 12 bases between them.

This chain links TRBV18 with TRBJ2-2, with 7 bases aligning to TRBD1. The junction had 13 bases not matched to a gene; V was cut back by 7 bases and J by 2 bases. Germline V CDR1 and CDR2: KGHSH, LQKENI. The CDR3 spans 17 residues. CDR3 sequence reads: CASYRRQGSTNTGELFF. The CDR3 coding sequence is TGTGCCAGCTATAGGCGACAGGGCTCGACCAACACCGGGGAGCTGTTTTTT.

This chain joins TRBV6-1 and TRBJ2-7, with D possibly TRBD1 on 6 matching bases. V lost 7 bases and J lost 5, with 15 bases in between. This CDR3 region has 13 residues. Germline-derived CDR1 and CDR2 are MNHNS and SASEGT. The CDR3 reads CASNRDILDEQYF. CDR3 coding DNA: TGTGCCAGCAACCGGGACATTTTAGACGAGCAGTACTTC.

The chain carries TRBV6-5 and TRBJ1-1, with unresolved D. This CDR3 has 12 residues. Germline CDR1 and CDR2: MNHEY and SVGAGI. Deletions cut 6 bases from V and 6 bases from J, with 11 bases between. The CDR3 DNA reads TGTGCCAGCAGCCCCATGGGCTCTGAAGCTTTCTTT. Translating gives CASSPMGSEAFF.

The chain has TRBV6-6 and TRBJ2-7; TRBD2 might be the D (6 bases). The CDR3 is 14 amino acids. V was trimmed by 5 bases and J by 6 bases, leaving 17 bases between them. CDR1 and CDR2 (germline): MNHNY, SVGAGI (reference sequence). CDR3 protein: CASSPLAGNSEQYF. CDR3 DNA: TGTGCCAGCAGTCCCCTGGCGGGGAATAGCGAGCAGTACTTC.

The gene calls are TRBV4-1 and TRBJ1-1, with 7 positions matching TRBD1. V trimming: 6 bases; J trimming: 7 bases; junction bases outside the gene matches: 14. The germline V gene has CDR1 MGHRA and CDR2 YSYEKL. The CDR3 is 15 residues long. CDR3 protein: CASSLIGGHRGEAFF. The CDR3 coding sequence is TGCGCCAGCAGTCTAATCGGGGGACACAGGGGTGAAGCTTTCTTT.

CDR3 amino acids: CASSYGQGGSYEQYF. The CDR3 DNA sequence: TGTGCCAGCAGTTACGGACAGGGAGGATCCTACGAGCAGTACTTC. The chain is built from TRBV6-6 and TRBJ2-7; 8 bases line up with TRBD1. V lost 2 bases and J lost 1; bases outside the gene matches: 4. Germline assignment: CDR1 MNHNY and CDR2 SVGAGI (reference sequence). The CDR3 extends over 15 amino acids.

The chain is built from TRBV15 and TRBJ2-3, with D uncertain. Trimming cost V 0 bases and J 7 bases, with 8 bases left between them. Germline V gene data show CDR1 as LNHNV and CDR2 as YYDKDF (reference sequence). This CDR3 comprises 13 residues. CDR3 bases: TGTGCCACCAGCAGAGATTTAAAGCATACGCAGTATTTT. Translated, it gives CATSRDLKHTQYF.

Here the CDR3 reads CASSPTGDYVSEQYF. The CDR3 DNA sequence: TGTGCCAGCAGTCCAACGGGGGACTACGTCAGCGAGCAGTACTTC. The chain joins TRBV28 to TRBJ2-7; 7 bases fit TRBD2. This CDR3 has 15 amino acids. The J segment lost 6 bases and the V segment lost 5 bases, leaving 13 bases of the junction unmatched. Germline lookup yields CDR1 MDHEN and CDR2 SYDVKM.

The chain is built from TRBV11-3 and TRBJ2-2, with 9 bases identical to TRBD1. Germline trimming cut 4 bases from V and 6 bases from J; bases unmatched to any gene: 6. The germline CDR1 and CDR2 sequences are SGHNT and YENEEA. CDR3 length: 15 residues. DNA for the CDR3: TGTGCCAGCAGCTCCCGGGACAGGGCGGCCGGGGAGCTGTTTTTT. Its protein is CASSSRDRAAGELFF.

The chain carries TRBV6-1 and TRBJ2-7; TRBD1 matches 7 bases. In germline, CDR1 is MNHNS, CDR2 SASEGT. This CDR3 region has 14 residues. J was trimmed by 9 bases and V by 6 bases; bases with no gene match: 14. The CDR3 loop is CASSSGTAIPPQYF. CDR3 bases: TGTGCCAGCAGCTCCGGGACAGCTATACCCCCGCAGTACTTC.

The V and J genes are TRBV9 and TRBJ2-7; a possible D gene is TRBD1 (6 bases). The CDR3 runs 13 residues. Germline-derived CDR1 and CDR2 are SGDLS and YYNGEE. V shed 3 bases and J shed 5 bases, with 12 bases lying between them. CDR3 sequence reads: CASSGLNRDEQYF. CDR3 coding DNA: TGTGCCAGCAGCGGCCTTAACAGGGACGAGCAGTACTTC. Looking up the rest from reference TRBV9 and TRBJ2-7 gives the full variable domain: DSGVTQTPKHLITATGQRVTLRCSPRSGDLSVYWYQQSLDQGLQFLIQYYNGEERAKGNILERFSAQQFPDLHSELNLSSLELGDSALYFCASSGLNRDEQYFGPGTRLTVT.

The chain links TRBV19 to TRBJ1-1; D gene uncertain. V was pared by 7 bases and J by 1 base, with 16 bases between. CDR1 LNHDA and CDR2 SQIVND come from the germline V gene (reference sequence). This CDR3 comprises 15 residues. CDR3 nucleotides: TGTGCCAGTAAGAAGGCGCCAGGAGGGAACACTGAAGCTTTCTTT. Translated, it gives CASKKAPGGNTEAFF.

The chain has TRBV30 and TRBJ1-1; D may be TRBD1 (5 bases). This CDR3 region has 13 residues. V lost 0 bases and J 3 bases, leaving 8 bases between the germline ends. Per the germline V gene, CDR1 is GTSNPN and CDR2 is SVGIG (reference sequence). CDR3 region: CAWSVQVYTEAFF. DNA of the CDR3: TGTGCCTGGAGTGTACAGGTGTACACTGAAGCTTTCTTT. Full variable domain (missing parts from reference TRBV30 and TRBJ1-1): SQTIHQWPATLVQPVGSPLSLECTVEGTSNPNLYWYRQAAGRGLQLLFYSVGIGQISSEVPQNLSASRPQDRQFILSSKKLLLSDSGFYLCAWSVQVYTEAFFGQGTRLTVV.

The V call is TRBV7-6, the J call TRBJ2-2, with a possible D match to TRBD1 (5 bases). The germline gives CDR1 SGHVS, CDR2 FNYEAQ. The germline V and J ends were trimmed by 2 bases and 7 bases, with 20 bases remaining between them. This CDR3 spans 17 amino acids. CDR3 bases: TGTGCCAGCAGCTTACAGCCCAGGGTTTTTAAAGTCGGGGAGCTGTTTTTT. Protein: CASSLQPRVFKVGELFF.

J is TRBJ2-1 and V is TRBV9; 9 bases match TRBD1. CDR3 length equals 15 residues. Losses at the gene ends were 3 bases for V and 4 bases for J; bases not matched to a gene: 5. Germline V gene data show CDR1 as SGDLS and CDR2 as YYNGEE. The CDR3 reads CASSGGTGIYNEQFF. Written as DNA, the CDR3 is TGTGCCAGCAGCGGCGGGACAGGGATTTACAATGAGCAGTTCTTC.

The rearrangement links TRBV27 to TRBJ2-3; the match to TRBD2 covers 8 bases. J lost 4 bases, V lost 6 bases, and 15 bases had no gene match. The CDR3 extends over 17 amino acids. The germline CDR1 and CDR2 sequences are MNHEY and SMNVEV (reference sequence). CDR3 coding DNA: TGTGCCAGCAGCTCCCGGACCGGGACTAGTTCCGCAGATACGCAGTATTTT. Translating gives CASSSRTGTSSADTQYF.

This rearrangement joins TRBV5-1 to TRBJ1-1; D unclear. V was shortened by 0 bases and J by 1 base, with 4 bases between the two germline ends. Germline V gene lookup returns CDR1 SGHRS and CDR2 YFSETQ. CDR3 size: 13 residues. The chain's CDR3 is CASSLDRNTEAFF. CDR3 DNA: TGCGCCAGCAGCTTGGACAGGAACACTGAAGCTTTCTTT.

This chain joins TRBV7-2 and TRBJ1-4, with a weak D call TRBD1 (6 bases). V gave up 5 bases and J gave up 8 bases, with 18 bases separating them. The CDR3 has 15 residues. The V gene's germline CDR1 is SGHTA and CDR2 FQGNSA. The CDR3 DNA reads TGTGCCAGCAGCCAGGGGTTGGGAGTTGGGGAAAAACTGTTTTTT. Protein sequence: CASSQGLGVGEKLFF.

CDR3 nucleotide sequence: TGTGCCAGCAGTAGCGGACTTAGGACCGGGGGAGGCACTGAAGCTTTCTTT. Its translation is CASSSGLRTGGGTEAFF. J is TRBJ1-1 and V is TRBV2; tentative D call: TRBD1 (5 bases). Trimming stripped 5 bases from V and 4 bases from J, with 23 bases between. CDR1 and CDR2 (germline): SNHLY, FYNNEI. The CDR3 spans 17 residues.

CDR3 in amino acids: CAISESETGRTGELFF. CDR3 coding DNA: TGTGCCATCAGTGAGTCCGAGACAGGGCGCACCGGGGAGCTGTTTTTT. The rearrangement uses TRBV10-3 and TRBJ2-2; 7 nucleotides agree with TRBD1. V lost 0 bases, J lost 4 bases, and 5 bases stayed unmatched. In germline, CDR1 is ENHRY, CDR2 SYGVKD. The CDR3 has 16 residues.

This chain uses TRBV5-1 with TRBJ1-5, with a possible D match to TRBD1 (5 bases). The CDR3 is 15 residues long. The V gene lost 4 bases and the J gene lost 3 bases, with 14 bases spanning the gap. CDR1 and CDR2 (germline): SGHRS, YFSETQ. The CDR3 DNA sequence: TGCGCCAGCAGCCTCGTGGGAGGGGCCAATCAGCCCCAGCATTTT. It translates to CASSLVGGANQPQHF.

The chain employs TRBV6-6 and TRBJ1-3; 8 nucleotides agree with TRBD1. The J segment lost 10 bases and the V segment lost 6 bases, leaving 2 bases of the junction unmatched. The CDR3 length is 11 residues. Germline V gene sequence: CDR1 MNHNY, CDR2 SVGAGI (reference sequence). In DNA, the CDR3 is TGTGCCAGCAGAGGACAGGGAACCATATATTTT. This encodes CASRGQGTIYF.

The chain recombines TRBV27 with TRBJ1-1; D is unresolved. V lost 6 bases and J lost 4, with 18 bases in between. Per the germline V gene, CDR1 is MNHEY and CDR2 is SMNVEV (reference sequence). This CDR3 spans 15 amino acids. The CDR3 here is CASRDEGRAGTEAFF. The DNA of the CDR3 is TGTGCCAGCAGAGACGAGGGAAGAGCAGGCACTGAAGCTTTCTTT.

CDR3 nucleotides: TGTGCCAGCAGTTTGTGGATGGACAGTGAAGCTTTCTTT. Its translation is CASSLWMDSEAFF. The V and J genes are TRBV27 and TRBJ1-1; possibly TRBD1 for D (6 bases). The CDR3 runs 13 residues. V was pared by 3 bases and J by 7 bases, with 12 bases between. CDR1 is MNHEY, CDR2 SMNVEV, per germline (reference sequence).

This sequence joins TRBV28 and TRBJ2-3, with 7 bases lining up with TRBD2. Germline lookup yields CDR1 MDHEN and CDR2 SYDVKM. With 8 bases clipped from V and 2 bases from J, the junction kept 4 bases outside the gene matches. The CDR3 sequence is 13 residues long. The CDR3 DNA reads TGTGCCAGCCTCAGGGACTACACAGATACGCAGTATTTT. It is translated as CASLRDYTDTQYF.

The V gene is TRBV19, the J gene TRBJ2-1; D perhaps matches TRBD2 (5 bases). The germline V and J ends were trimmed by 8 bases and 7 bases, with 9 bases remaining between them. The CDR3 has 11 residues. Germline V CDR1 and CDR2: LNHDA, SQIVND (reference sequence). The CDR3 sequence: CASDYANEQFF. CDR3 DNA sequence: TGTGCCAGTGACTATGCGAATGAGCAGTTCTTC.

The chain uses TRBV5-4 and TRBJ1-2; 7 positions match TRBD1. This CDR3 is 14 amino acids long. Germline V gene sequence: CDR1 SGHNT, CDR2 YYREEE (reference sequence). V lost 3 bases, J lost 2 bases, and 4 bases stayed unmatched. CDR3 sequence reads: CASSSRQGNYGYTF. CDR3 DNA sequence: TGTGCCAGCAGCTCCCGACAGGGAAACTATGGCTACACCTTC.

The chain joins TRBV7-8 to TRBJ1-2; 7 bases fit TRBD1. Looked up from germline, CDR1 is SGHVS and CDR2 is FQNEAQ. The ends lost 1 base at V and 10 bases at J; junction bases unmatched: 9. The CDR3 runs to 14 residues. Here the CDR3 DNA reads TGTGCCAGCAGCTTAGAAGCTAGACAGGGTATCTACACCTTC. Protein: CASSLEARQGIYTF. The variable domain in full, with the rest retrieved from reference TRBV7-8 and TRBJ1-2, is GAGVSQSPRYKVAKRGQDVALRCDPISGHVSLFWYQQALGQGPEFLTYFQNEAQLDKSGLPSDRFFAERPEGSVSTLKIQRTQQEDSAVYLCASSLEARQGIYTFGSGTRLTVV.

CDR3 region: CAWTNFQRMGNTEAFF. In DNA, the CDR3 is TGTGCCTGGACCAACTTTCAGAGGATGGGGAACACTGAAGCTTTCTTT. This chain links TRBV30 with TRBJ1-1, with D hard to call. The CDR3 has 16 amino acids. Germline V gene sequence: CDR1 GTSNPN, CDR2 SVGIG (reference sequence). Between the trimmed V and J ends, which lost 4 bases and 1 base, there was a span of 19 bases.

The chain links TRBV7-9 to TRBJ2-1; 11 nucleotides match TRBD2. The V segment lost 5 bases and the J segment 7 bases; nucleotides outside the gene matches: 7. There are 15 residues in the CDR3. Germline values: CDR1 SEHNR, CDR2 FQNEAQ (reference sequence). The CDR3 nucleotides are TGTGCCAGCAGCCCGGGACTAGCGGAAAGTAATGAGCAGTTCTTC. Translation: CASSPGLAESNEQFF.

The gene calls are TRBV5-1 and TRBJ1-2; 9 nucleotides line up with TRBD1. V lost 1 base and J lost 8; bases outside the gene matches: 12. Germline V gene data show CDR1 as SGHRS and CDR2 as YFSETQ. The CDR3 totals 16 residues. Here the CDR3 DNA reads TGCGCCAGCAGCTTGTTGGACAGGGGCTCAATATTGGGCTACACCTTC. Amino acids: CASSLLDRGSILGYTF.